This T cell receptor beta chain derives from a study of post-analysis software for immune sequencing data. Study-level information: The disease courses spanned relapsing-remitting, secondary progressive and progressive-relapsing forms of multiple sclerosis.

Study-level points and caveats: Among several TRBV segments more frequent in patients than controls were TRBV5-6, TRBV5-1 and TRBV20-1. Normalized Chao1 diversity in multiple sclerosis patients fell significantly below that of controls. Co-batched samples clustered tightly together by F measure.

Comment on this clonotype: Its antigen is currently unknown.

CDR3 length: 15 amino acids. The V gene lost 3 bases and the J gene lost 1 base, with 15 bases spanning the gap. Germline assignment: CDR1 GTSNPN and CDR2 SVGIG (reference sequence). Unique molecular identifiers were present in the TCR beta cDNA libraries. TCRdb processed the PCR reads anew with MiXCR; each CDR3 protein has one entry. The sample yields some 890,000 distinct CDR3 sequences, under 70% seen once. The chain is built from TRBV30 and TRBJ1-1, with TRBD1 as a possible D gene (6 bases). The sequencing sample was made of blood. The TCR was taken from a girl under 18 with multiple sclerosis. This CDR3 is CAWSTGGHSNTEAFF. The CDR3 region has the DNA TGTGCCTGGAGCACTGGGGGACACTCGAACACTGAAGCTTTCTTT.